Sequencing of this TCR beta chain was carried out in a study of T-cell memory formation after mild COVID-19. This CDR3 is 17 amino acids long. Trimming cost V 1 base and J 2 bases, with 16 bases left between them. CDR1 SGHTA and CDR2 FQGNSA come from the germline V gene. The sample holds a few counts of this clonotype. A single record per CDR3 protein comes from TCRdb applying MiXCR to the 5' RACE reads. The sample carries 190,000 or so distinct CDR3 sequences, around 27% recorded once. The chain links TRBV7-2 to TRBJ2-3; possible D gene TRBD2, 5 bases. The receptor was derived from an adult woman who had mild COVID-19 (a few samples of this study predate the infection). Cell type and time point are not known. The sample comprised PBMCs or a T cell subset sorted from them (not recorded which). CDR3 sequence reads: CASSLVILGLNTDTQYF. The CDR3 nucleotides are TGTGCCAGCAGCTTAGTTATTCTCGGACTTAACACAGATACGCAGTATTTT.